Listed below are T cell receptor beta chains from one sample, sequenced in a study of cytomegalovirus exposure and HLA in healthy donors. The method was immunoSEQ multiplex PCR; TCRdb's version includes in-frame clones alone and lacks a portion of them. Counted here are roughly 120,000 clones, more than 70% occurring once; the ten biggest clones make up about 2.9%. Sequenced sample: PBMCs. The source of these receptors is a woman aged 55-75 years in good health and CMV-seropositive. Each CDR3 is given with its conserved first and last residue. The order of the fields is D gene, V gene, J gene, clone size, CDR3 protein, CDR3 DNA. The D gene is left open where the match is weak. The size field is filled for only some rows; it gives once, few, many or a size class.

TRBD1	TRBV9	TRBJ2-7	NA	CASSKSPEGAREQYF	TGTGCCAGCAGCAAGTCCCCTGAGGGGGCGAGGGAGCAGTACTTC
NA	TRBV18	TRBJ2-7	NA	CASSPAGSIYEQYF	TGTGCCAGCTCACCGGCGGGGAGTATATACGAGCAGTACTTC
NA	TRBV27	TRBJ2-2	few	CASSLSGAYTGELFF	TGTGCCAGCAGTTTGTCAGGGGCCTACACCGGGGAGCTGTTTTTT
TRBD1	TRBV15	TRBJ2-3	NA	CATSRHRTGTDTQYF	TGTGCCACCAGCAGACATAGGACAGGGACAGATACGCAGTATTTT
NA	TRBV9	TRBJ2-1	NA	CASSVRGPAESHNEQFF	TGTGCCAGCAGCGTACGGGGTCCGGCCGAAAGCCACAATGAGCAGTTCTTC
TRBD1	TRBV4-1	TRBJ1-1	NA	CASSRLPRTGGNTEAFF	TGCGCCAGCAGCCGGTTGCCCAGGACAGGGGGGAACACTGAAGCTTTCTTT
TRBD1	TRBV29-1	TRBJ1-1	NA	CSVGTDQNTEAFF	TGCAGCGTCGGGACAGATCAAAACACTGAAGCTTTCTTT
NA	TRBV7-9	TRBJ2-7	NA	CSSSPLGLKYEQYF	TGTTCCAGCAGCCCTCTGGGGCTCAAGTACGAGCAGTACTTC
NA	TRBV5-4	TRBJ2-5	NA	CASSFSQEQYF	TGTGCCAGCAGCTTCTCTCAAGAGCAGTACTTC
NA	TRBV12-5	TRBJ2-2	NA	CASGFLVTNTGELFF	TGTGCTAGTGGTTTCTTAGTTACGAACACCGGGGAGCTGTTTTTT
NA	TRBV4-2	TRBJ2-2	NA	CASSPPAGSNTGELFF	TGTGCCAGCAGCCCCCCTGCGGGTTCGAACACCGGGGAGCTGTTTTTT
NA	TRBV5-6	TRBJ1-5	NA	CASSQKSTGNNQPQHF	TGTGCCAGCAGCCAGAAGAGTACAGGGAACAATCAGCCCCAGCATTTT
NA	TRBV18	TRBJ2-1	NA	CASSPGGDEQFF	TGTGCCAGCTCACCAGGGGGCGATGAGCAGTTCTTC
NA	TRBV9	TRBJ2-1	NA	CASSAQLQVASSYNEQFF	TGTGCCAGCAGCGCCCAACTGCAGGTTGCGAGCTCCTACAATGAGCAGTTCTTC
NA	TRBV29-1	TRBJ2-1	NA	CSVEGTGGGIPFF	TGCAGCGTTGAAGGGACCGGGGGAGGTATTCCGTTCTTC
TRBD2	TRBV9	TRBJ2-2	NA	CASRRLAGANTGELFF	TGTGCCAGCAGGCGTCTAGCGGGGGCGAACACCGGGGAGCTGTTTTTT
TRBD1	TRBV2	TRBJ2-1	few	CASNPGQGSNEQFF	TGTGCCAGCAACCCGGGACAGGGGTCTAATGAGCAGTTCTTC
NA	TRBV6-1	TRBJ1-4	few	CASPDSTPTNEKLFF	TGTGCCAGCCCCGACAGCACTCCAACTAATGAAAAACTGTTTTTT
TRBD1	TRBV2	TRBJ1-1	NA	CASRGQGATEAFF	TGTGCCAGCAGAGGACAGGGGGCAACTGAAGCTTTCTTT
NA	TRBV27	TRBJ2-6	NA	CASSYGSSGANVLTF	TGTGCCAGCAGTTATGGGAGCTCTGGGGCCAACGTCCTGACTTTC
TRBD2	TRBV27	TRBJ2-7	NA	CASRLLAGGPYEQYF	TGTGCCAGCAGGCTACTAGCGGGAGGGCCCTACGAGCAGTACTTC
TRBD2	TRBV29-1	TRBJ2-5	NA	CSAGQTSGSGEQYF	TGCAGCGCCGGACAAACTAGCGGGAGTGGAGAGCAGTACTTC
TRBD2	TRBV4-2	TRBJ2-3	once	CASSQARTSGTSTDTQYF	TGTGCCAGCAGCCAAGCTAGGACTAGCGGAACTAGCACAGATACGCAGTATTTT
NA	TRBV7-9	TRBJ2-2	NA	CASSLVTGGRAELFF	TGTGCCAGCAGCTTAGTAACGGGGGGCCGGGCGGAGCTGTTTTTT
NA	TRBV6-1	TRBJ2-1	NA	CASSSPGDYNEQFF	TGTGCCAGCAGTAGTCCGGGGGATTACAATGAGCAGTTCTTC
NA	TRBV10-3	TRBJ2-4	NA	CAISSSGAGNIQYF	TGTGCCATCAGTTCTTCAGGGGCGGGAAACATTCAGTACTTC
NA	TRBV7-3	TRBJ2-1	NA	CASSLNRGDEQFF	TGTGCCAGCAGCTTAAATCGAGGCGATGAGCAGTTCTTC
NA	TRBV7-9	TRBJ2-3	many	CASRHRSTDTQYF	TGTGCCAGCAGACACCGAAGCACAGATACGCAGTATTTT
NA	TRBV11-1	TRBJ1-4	NA	CASSFTGVASEKLFF	TGTGCCAGCAGCTTCACAGGAGTAGCAAGTGAAAAACTGTTTTTT
TRBD1	TRBV28	TRBJ2-7	NA	CASSPGTVLYEQYF	TGTGCCAGCAGCCCCGGGACAGTCCTCTACGAGCAGTACTTC
TRBD1	TRBV2	TRBJ2-6	NA	CASTRTGSSSGANVLTF	TGTGCCAGCACGCGGACAGGATCAAGCTCTGGGGCCAACGTCCTGACTTTC